These 13 T cell receptor beta chains came from one sample sequenced in a study of cytomegalovirus exposure and HLA in healthy donors. PCR primers comprised 60 Vbeta and 13 Jbeta primers. Method: immunoSEQ multiplex PCR; TCRdb's copy keeps in-frame clones and lacks some. There are fewer than 200,000 clones in the sample; about 80% occur only once, and 8% to 10% lies in the top ten. The specimen was PBMCs. Receptors originate from a man younger than 30 in good health and CMV-seropositive.

The chain links TRBV4-2 to TRBJ1-2, with D possibly being TRBD1 (5 bases). The V end lost 0 bases, the J end lost 4 bases, and 15 bases lay between the germline ends. The CDR3 has 16 amino acids. CDR1 and CDR2 (germline): LGHNA, YNFKEQ. The CDR3 sequence: CASSQDRSQGGYGYTF. CDR3 DNA: TGTGCCAGCAGCCAAGATAGGAGTCAGGGAGGCTATGGCTACACCTTC.

The chain couples TRBV19 to TRBJ2-5, with TRBD2 matching 12 bases. J lost 9 bases, V lost 5 bases, and 10 bases had no gene match. The CDR3 length is 15 residues. CDR1 and CDR2 (germline): LNHDA, SQIVND (reference sequence). For the CDR3, the DNA is TGTGCCAGTAGTGCGACTAGCGGGAGTAGAGCGGCCCAGTACTTC. Amino acid sequence: CASSATSGSRAAQYF.

V usage is TRBV6-6 and J usage is TRBJ2-5; a weak D match, TRBD2 (5 bases). The CDR3 totals 14 residues. The ends were cut back, 6 bases at V and 2 bases at J, with 13 bases in the middle. Germline V lookup: CDR1 MNHNY, CDR2 SVGAGI (reference sequence). The CDR3 nucleotides are TGTGCCAGCAGCCCTAGCAGCTCACAAGAGACCCAGTACTTC. It translates to CASSPSSSQETQYF.

The chain joins TRBV5-1 to TRBJ1-6; maybe TRBD1 (6 bases). Trimming took 4 bases from V and 7 from J, leaving 15 bases between them. The CDR3 extends over 15 amino acids. CDR1 SGHRS and CDR2 YFSETQ come from the germline V gene. CDR3 protein: CASSAQGVENSPLHF. CDR3 in DNA: TGCGCCAGCAGCGCACAGGGTGTGGAAAATTCACCCCTCCACTTT.

This sequence joins TRBV11-2 and TRBJ2-7; TRBD2 might be the D (5 bases). The CDR3 totals 14 residues. The germline V and J ends were trimmed by 3 bases and 3 bases, with 12 bases remaining between them. CDR1 is SGHAT, CDR2 FQNNGV, per germline. The CDR3 DNA follows: TGTGCCAGCAGCTTTGCGGGCACGTTCTACGAGCAGTACTTC. Amino acids: CASSFAGTFYEQYF.

V usage is TRBV9 and J usage is TRBJ1-6, with D possibly TRBD1 on 5 matching bases. This CDR3 contains 17 residues. Looked up from germline, CDR1 is SGDLS and CDR2 is YYNGEE. With 0 bases removed from V and 4 bases from J, the gap between germline ends came to 14 bases. CDR3 sequence (DNA): TGTGCCAGCAGCGTAGCTGACAGTGGTAGTTATAATTCACCCCTCCACTTT. It yields the protein CASSVADSGSYNSPLHF.

This rearrangement joins TRBV7-9 to TRBJ1-4, with a tentative D call TRBD1 (5 bases). V gave up 5 bases and J gave up 3 bases, with 13 bases separating them. From germline, CDR1 is SEHNR and CDR2 FQNEAQ (reference sequence). This CDR3 has 15 amino acids. The CDR3 DNA follows: TGTGCCAGCAGCGTAGGACAACACCCTAATGAAAAACTGTTTTTT. Its translation: CASSVGQHPNEKLFF.

CDR3 protein: CASSLSMNTEAFF. The CDR3 coding sequence is TGTGCCAGCAGTCTATCCATGAACACTGAAGCTTTCTTT. The rearrangement joins TRBV6-5 to TRBJ1-1; unclear D gene. Germline CDR1 is MNHEY and CDR2 is SVGAGI. Trimming left V 5 bases short and J 0 bases short, with 7 bases between. The CDR3 consists of 13 residues.

The chain recombines TRBV15 with TRBJ2-6, with a possible D match to TRBD1 (6 bases). Trimming took 3 bases from V and 2 from J, leaving 8 bases between them. CDR1 and CDR2 (germline): LNHNV, YYDKDF (reference sequence). The CDR3 length is 15 residues. CDR3 protein: CATSRGAAGANVLTF. The DNA for the CDR3 is TGTGCCACCAGCAGGGGGGCGGCTGGGGCCAACGTCCTGACTTTC.

The J gene is TRBJ2-5, the V gene TRBV7-2, with a tentative D call TRBD1 (5 bases). Germline lookup yields CDR1 SGHTA and CDR2 FQGNSA. Trimming left V 6 bases short and J 5 bases short, with 16 bases between. This CDR3 region has 14 residues. CDR3 sequence (DNA): TGTGCCAGCAGACTCAGAAGAGCAGGGGAGACCCAGTACTTC. The encoded protein is CASRLRRAGETQYF.

V is TRBV7-9 and J is TRBJ2-5; D might be TRBD1 (6 bases). The CDR3 consists of 14 residues. Trimming left V 4 bases short and J 5 bases short, with 14 bases between. CDR1 and CDR2 from the germline V gene are SEHNR and FQNEAQ (reference sequence). CDR3 coding DNA: TGTGCCAGCAGCTCGGACAGACAAGCGGAGACCCAGTACTTC. Translating it yields CASSSDRQAETQYF.

The rearrangement links TRBV6-1 to TRBJ2-7; D is perhaps TRBD1 (6 bases). Germline CDR1 MNHNS, CDR2 SASEGT. This CDR3 is built from 12 residues. Deletions cut 7 bases from V and 2 bases from J, with 9 bases between. CDR3 nucleotides: TGTGCCAGCACCCAGGGGACCTACGAGCAGTACTTC. It translates to CASTQGTYEQYF.

V is TRBV7-9 and J is TRBJ2-7; 9 bases line up with TRBD1. Germline assignment: CDR1 SEHNR and CDR2 FQNEAQ (reference sequence). This CDR3 has 14 residues. The trim removed 4 bases at V and 2 bases at J, leaving 3 bases unmatched. DNA for the CDR3: TGTGCCAGCAGCTCCGGGACAGGGACCTACGAGCAGTACTTC. This gives the protein CASSSGTGTYEQYF.